The clone carrying this T cell receptor (beta chain) was recorded a few times. Its target is not known. It was genomic DNA that served as the template for profiling TCR beta VDJ and CDR3. Via MiXCR, TCRdb re-called the reads, giving one row per CDR3 protein. This sample has 250,000 to 300,000 distinct CDR3 sequences, with approximately 56% found just once. Trimming cost V 5 bases and J 2 bases; bases outside gene matches: 3. Per germline, CDR1 LGHNA and CDR2 YNFKEQ. This CDR3 comprises 16 residues. The sample belongs to a study of CD8+CD57+ T cells in acquired aplastic anemia. Study-level findings and limits: CD8+ Simpson's diversity in patients was not significantly different from that in controls.

This receptor was obtained from a human donor with severe aplastic anemia or a healthy control (not recorded which). The sequencing input was sorted CD4+, CD8+, or CD8+CD57+ T cells (not recorded which) from PBMCs. V and J are TRBV4-2 and TRBJ2-1; 13 bases map to TRBD2. In DNA, the CDR3 is TGTGCCAGCAGCGCCGGGACTAGCGGGGCCTACAATGAGCAGTTCTTC. Protein: CASSAGTSGAYNEQFF.